Listed here are 21 T cell receptor beta chains from one sample, sequenced in a study of control samples from healthy donors and cancer patients. Only in-frame clones appear in the TCRdb table, and some are missing; sequencing was by immunoSEQ multiplex PCR. The sample yields some 73,000 clones, about 93% seen once. Sequencing was done on a sample of blood. The source of these receptors is a woman aged 35 to 49 in good health.

The chain carries TRBV24-1 and TRBJ2-2; the D gene is possibly TRBD1 (5 bases). The CDR3 length is 13 residues. The germline V gene encodes CDR1 KGHDR and CDR2 SFDVKD. V dropped 5 bases and J dropped 5 bases, with 8 bases sitting between them. CDR3 residues: CATSAQGTGELFF. The CDR3 DNA is TGTGCCACCAGTGCGCAGGGAACCGGGGAGCTGTTTTTT.

The chain links TRBV27 to TRBJ2-2, with 9 bases fitting TRBD2. The CDR3 is made up of 15 amino acids. J gave up 7 bases and V 3 bases, and 6 bases lay outside the gene matches. The germline CDR1 and CDR2 sequences are MNHEY and SMNVEV (reference sequence). The CDR3, as DNA: TGTGCCAGCAGTTTCCTAGCGGGAACTAACGGGGAGCTGTTTTTT. Translating it yields CASSFLAGTNGELFF.

The rearrangement joins TRBV7-9 to TRBJ2-7, with D unresolved. The CDR3 spans 13 residues. V was pared by 3 bases and J by 2 bases, with 8 bases between. Germline CDR1 reads SEHNR; CDR2 reads FQNEAQ (reference sequence). The CDR3 here is CASSFARTYEQYF. CDR3 coding DNA: TGTGCCAGCAGCTTCGCCAGGACCTACGAGCAGTACTTC.

This rearrangement joins TRBV27 to TRBJ1-4; TRBD1 matches 10 bases. After removal of 5 bases from V and 2 bases from J, the junction contained 11 bases not matched to a gene. The CDR3 is made up of 18 amino acids. CDR1 and CDR2 from the germline V gene are MNHEY and SMNVEV (reference sequence). CDR3 nucleotide sequence: TGTGCCAGCAGTCCTATGTGGACAGGGGGATCCACTAATGAAAAACTGTTTTTT. It specifies CASSPMWTGGSTNEKLFF. Full variable domain (remainder filled in from reference TRBV27 and TRBJ1-4): EAQVTQNPRYLITVTGKKLTVTCSQNMNHEYMSWYRQDPGLGLRQIYYSMNVEVTDKGDVPEGYKVSRKEKRNFPLILESPSPNQTSLYFCASSPMWTGGSTNEKLFFGSGTQLSVL.

This clone was observed once. V and J are TRBV9 and TRBJ1-1, with D hard to call. V was trimmed by 0 bases and J by 0 bases, leaving 9 bases between them. CDR1 is SGDLS and CDR2 is YYNGEE in the germline V gene. The CDR3 is 15 residues long. The CDR3 bases are TGTGCCAGCAGCGTAGACCCACCGATGAACACTGAAGCTTTCTTT. Translating it yields CASSVDPPMNTEAFF.

This sequence joins TRBV7-8 and TRBJ2-7; D gene unclear. The CDR3 covers 17 residues. Trimming pared 2 bases from V and 2 bases from J, leaving 19 bases between. Germline-derived CDR1 and CDR2 are SGHVS and FQNEAQ. The CDR3 is CASSLSGWTASPYEQYF. The DNA for the CDR3 is TGTGCCAGCAGCTTATCTGGCTGGACCGCCAGCCCCTACGAGCAGTACTTC.

The rearrangement links TRBV4-1 to TRBJ1-2, with a possible D match to TRBD1 (6 bases). Germline CDR1 is MGHRA and CDR2 is YSYEKL. The V end was cut by 0 bases, the J end by 7 bases, with 9 bases between. The CDR3 consists of 13 residues. The CDR3 DNA reads as TGCGCCAGCAGCCAAGAGGGGGCAGGTGGCTACACCTTC. As protein: CASSQEGAGGYTF.

The genes are TRBV10-3 and TRBJ2-1; tentative D call: TRBD2 (6 bases). The V gene lost 11 bases and the J gene lost 3 bases, with 17 bases spanning the gap. The germline V gene has CDR1 ENHRY and CDR2 SYGVKD. This CDR3 has 14 residues. Here the CDR3 reads CAVDPGLGYNEQFF. In nucleotides, the CDR3 is TGTGCCGTCGACCCGGGACTGGGCTACAATGAGCAGTTCTTC.

The rearrangement uses TRBV9 and TRBJ1-3; D unclear. Germline CDR1 reads SGDLS; CDR2 reads YYNGEE. Trimming shortened V by 3 bases and J by 0 bases, and 7 bases separated the two germline ends. The CDR3 has 14 residues. This CDR3 reads CASSDIYSGNTIYF. For the CDR3, the DNA is TGTGCCAGCAGCGATATATACTCTGGAAACACCATATATTTT.

The CDR3 reads CASSSIQGARAYTF. The CDR3, as DNA: TGTGCCAGCAGTTCCATCCAGGGGGCGCGGGCCTACACCTTC. The chain employs TRBV6-6 and TRBJ1-2; 8 positions agree with TRBD1. The J segment lost 10 bases and the V segment lost 4 bases, leaving 11 bases of the junction unmatched. This CDR3 spans 14 amino acids. Germline V gene sequence: CDR1 MNHNY, CDR2 SVGAGI (reference sequence).

The rearrangement joins TRBV4-2 to TRBJ2-7; 7 nucleotides match TRBD2. The CDR3 loop spans 16 amino acids. V gave up 0 bases and J gave up 1 base; unmatched junction bases: 6. Germline CDR1 is LGHNA and CDR2 is YNFKEQ. The CDR3 loop reads CASSQDLGGGSYEQYF. CDR3 nucleotide sequence: TGTGCCAGCAGCCAAGATCTTGGGGGGGGGTCCTACGAGCAGTACTTC.

This clone has just one count. This chain links TRBV9 with TRBJ2-7; 8 positions match TRBD1. This CDR3 contains 14 residues. CDR1 SGDLS and CDR2 YYNGEE come from the germline V gene. The ends lost 4 bases at V and 2 bases at J; junction bases unmatched: 5. The CDR3 reads CASSPRTGTYEQYF. The DNA for the CDR3 is TGTGCCAGCAGCCCCCGGACAGGGACCTACGAGCAGTACTTC.

This sequence joins TRBV29-1 and TRBJ2-7; the D is unclear. CDR1 and CDR2 from the germline V gene are SQVTM and ANQGSEA. The CDR3 is 12 amino acids. Trimming cost V 3 bases and J 2 bases, with 8 bases left between them. The CDR3 sequence is CSVDSGPYEQYF. CDR3 nucleotides: TGCAGCGTTGATTCTGGGCCCTACGAGCAGTACTTC.

The chain recombines TRBV19 with TRBJ1-1; D uncertain. CDR3 size: 14 residues. Trimming took 4 bases from V and 6 from J, leaving 15 bases between them. The germline V gene has CDR1 LNHDA and CDR2 SQIVND (reference sequence). The CDR3 nucleotides read TGTGCCAGTAGTAAGCAGCCTTTTTTAGCTGAAGCTTTCTTT. Protein: CASSKQPFLAEAFF.

The V and J genes are TRBV19 and TRBJ1-5; D is unclear. V was trimmed by 2 bases and J by 11 bases, leaving 13 bases between them. CDR1 and CDR2 from the germline V gene are LNHDA and SQIVND (reference sequence). This CDR3 spans 13 amino acids. CDR3 sequence: CASSIIRERAQHF. In DNA, the CDR3 is TGTGCCAGTAGTATAATCCGGGAAAGGGCCCAGCATTTT. Complete variable domain (other parts from reference TRBV19 and TRBJ1-5): DGGITQSPKYLFRKEGQNVTLSCEQNLNHDAMYWYRQDPGQGLRLIYYSQIVNDFQKGDIAEGYSVSREKKESFPLTVTSAQKNPTAFYLCASSIIRERAQHFGDGTRLSIL.

The rearrangement links TRBV4-3 to TRBJ2-4, with D unclear. Trimming removed 2 bases at V and 0 bases at J, with 11 bases between. The CDR3 runs to 16 residues. Germline CDR1 is LGHNA and CDR2 is YSLEER. CDR3 amino acids: CASSQQWGVAKNIQYF. The CDR3 DNA is TGCGCCAGCAGCCAACAGTGGGGTGTAGCCAAAAACATTCAGTACTTC.

This chain joins TRBV10-3 and TRBJ1-5; 8 bases map to TRBD1. Germline V lookup: CDR1 ENHRY, CDR2 SYGVKD. Trimming removed 10 bases from V and 4 bases from J; junction bases left unmatched: 9. The CDR3 is made up of 14 amino acids. For the CDR3, the DNA is TGTGCCACCGCGAAGGGACAGGAGAATCAGCCCCAGCATTTT. Amino acid sequence: CATAKGQENQPQHF.

The rearrangement uses TRBV9 and TRBJ1-1; 7 positions agree with TRBD1. The J segment lost 6 bases and the V segment lost 4 bases, leaving 12 bases of the junction unmatched. The germline V gene encodes CDR1 SGDLS and CDR2 YYNGEE. CDR3 size: 15 residues. CDR3 in DNA: TGTGCCAGCAGCCCCCAGGGTAAGACAGGGCCTGAAGCTTTCTTT. Its protein is CASSPQGKTGPEAFF.

The genes are TRBV12-3 or TRBV12-4 and TRBJ1-6; D unclear. Trimming stripped 5 bases from V and 11 bases from J, with 13 bases between. The CDR3 is 13 amino acids. The CDR3 here is CASSPSAGAPLHF. The CDR3 bases are TGTGCCAGCAGTCCGAGCGCTGGGGCACCCCTCCACTTT.

The genes are TRBV2 and TRBJ2-1, with 9 nucleotides matching TRBD1. Trimming took 5 bases from V and 15 from J; bases not matched to a gene: 17. This CDR3 has 15 residues. The germline V gene encodes CDR1 SNHLY and CDR2 FYNNEI. The CDR3 loop is CASSSLIPGQGWSFF. CDR3 coding DNA: TGTGCCAGCAGTAGTTTGATTCCGGGACAGGGATGGTCGTTCTTC.

The chain combines TRBV28 with TRBJ1-6; tentative D call: TRBD1 (6 bases). The CDR3 has 19 amino acids. Trimming removed 1 base at V and 0 bases at J, with 16 bases between. Germline V gene data show CDR1 as MDHEN and CDR2 as SYDVKM. The CDR3 sequence is CASSLLNRVTSSYNSPLHF. The CDR3 DNA reads as TGTGCCAGCAGTTTATTAAACAGGGTAACGAGCTCCTATAATTCACCCCTCCACTTT.